Each of the 21 T cell receptor beta chains below was sequenced from the same sample in a study of blood T cell repertoires in COVID-19. The assay was immunoSEQ multiplex PCR, and TCRdb's table has in-frame clones only and misses some. The sample carries 150,000 to 200,000 clones, approximately 88% recorded once. Material for sequencing was peripheral blood. The receptors come from an elderly woman with active or convalescent COVID-19.

The rearrangement joins TRBV7-2 to TRBJ1-5, with a possible D match to TRBD1 (6 bases). The CDR3 is 15 amino acids. From germline, CDR1 is SGHTA and CDR2 FQGNSA. Trimming took 5 bases from V and 2 from J, leaving 13 bases between them. This chain's CDR3 is CASSLEQGGNQPQHF. The CDR3 DNA reads TGTGCCAGCAGCCTGGAACAGGGTGGCAATCAGCCCCAGCATTTT. Looking up the rest from reference TRBV7-2 and TRBJ1-5 gives the full variable domain: GAGVSQSPSNKVTEKGKDVELRCDPISGHTALYWYRQSLGQGLEFLIYFQGNSAPDKSGLPSDRFSAERTGGSVSTLTIQRTQQEDSAVYLCASSLEQGGNQPQHFGDGTRLSIL.

V usage is TRBV4-3 and J usage is TRBJ1-3; D gene uncertain. Trimming pared 0 bases from V and 0 bases from J, leaving 9 bases between. Germline values: CDR1 LGHNA, CDR2 YSLEER. This CDR3 contains 16 residues. CDR3 sequence: CASSQDYSYSGNTIYF. The CDR3 region has the DNA TGCGCCAGCAGCCAAGATTATTCCTACTCTGGAAACACCATATATTTT.

The genes are TRBV11-2 and TRBJ1-2; 10 bases fit TRBD1. This CDR3 comprises 16 residues. The trim removed 4 bases at V and 4 bases at J, leaving 9 bases unmatched. Germline assignment: CDR1 SGHAT and CDR2 FQNNGV. CDR3 sequence: CASSSRQGAMPYGYTF. CDR3 in DNA: TGTGCCAGCAGCTCCCGACAGGGGGCTATGCCCTATGGCTACACCTTC.

The CDR3 sequence: CATLRDRGSNTEAFF. Here the CDR3 DNA reads TGTGCCACCCTCCGGGACAGGGGTTCGAACACTGAAGCTTTCTTT. The chain has TRBV19 and TRBJ1-1, with 10 bases fitting TRBD1. The germline V gene has CDR1 LNHDA and CDR2 SQIVND (reference sequence). The CDR3 has 15 residues. V shed 10 bases and J 1 base; nucleotides not matched to a gene: 9.

This clone showed up just once. The chain links TRBV6-1 to TRBJ2-7; no definite D call. The germline V and J ends were trimmed by 3 bases and 5 bases, with 14 bases remaining between them. There are 14 residues in the CDR3. Per germline, CDR1 MNHNS and CDR2 SASEGT. In DNA form, the CDR3 reads TGTGCCAGCAGTGATCCCATGCCTCCTAACGAGCAGTACTTC. Translating gives CASSDPMPPNEQYF.

The chain carries TRBV7-9 and TRBJ2-1, with 10 bases fitting TRBD2. Germline CDR1 is SEHNR and CDR2 is FQNEAQ (reference sequence). V was pared by 4 bases and J by 4 bases, with 7 bases of the junction left unmatched. The CDR3 spans 16 residues. The CDR3 region has the DNA TGTGCCAGCAGCTCCGCCCTAGCGGGGGAGTACAATGAGCAGTTCTTC. This sequence encodes CASSSALAGEYNEQFF.

CDR3 bases: TGTGCCAGCAGCTTATACGGGAGTGGAACAGATACGCAGTATTTT. Its protein is CASSLYGSGTDTQYF. This sequence joins TRBV11-1 and TRBJ2-3, with a tentative D call TRBD2 (6 bases). From germline, CDR1 is SGHAT and CDR2 FQDESV (reference sequence). The CDR3 is 15 amino acids. Trimming shortened V by 2 bases and J by 3 bases, and 12 bases separated the two germline ends. The full variable domain, completed using reference TRBV11-1 and TRBJ2-3, is EAEVAQSPRYKITEKSQAVAFWCDPISGHATLYWYRQILGQGPELLVQFQDESVVDDSQLPKDRFSAERLKGVDSTLKIQPAELGDSAMYLCASSLYGSGTDTQYFGPGTRLTVL.

The rearrangement joins TRBV7-9 to TRBJ2-7; TRBD1 might be the D (6 bases). The CDR3 length is 16 residues. Germline V gene lookup returns CDR1 SEHNR and CDR2 FQNEAQ (reference sequence). Trimming took 5 bases from V and 4 from J, leaving 21 bases between them. The CDR3, as DNA: TGTGCCAGCAGCGACTTGATCACGGGACACACTTACGAGCAGTACTTC. As protein: CASSDLITGHTYEQYF.

The chain recombines TRBV2 with TRBJ1-4, with TRBD1 matching 10 bases. The germline gives CDR1 SNHLY, CDR2 FYNNEI. The length of the CDR3 is 14 residues. J lost 6 bases, V lost 6 bases, and 4 bases had no gene match. As DNA, the CDR3 is TGTGCCAGCAGATCCGGGACAGGGGATGAAAAACTGTTTTTT. Protein sequence: CASRSGTGDEKLFF. The full variable domain, its missing parts supplied by reference TRBV2 and TRBJ1-4, is EPEVTQTPSHQVTQMGQEVILRCVPISNHLYFYWYRQILGQKVEFLVSFYNNEISEKSEIFDDQFSVERPDGSNFTLKIRSTKLEDSAMYFCASRSGTGDEKLFFGSGTQLSVL.

This chain uses TRBV6-5 with TRBJ1-2; perhaps TRBD1 as D (6 bases). Per the germline V gene, CDR1 is MNHEY and CDR2 is SVGAGI. Trimming pared 5 bases from V and 6 bases from J, leaving 13 bases between. The CDR3 runs to 13 residues. CDR3 in amino acids: CASSIRDTNGYTF. CDR3 sequence (DNA): TGTGCCAGCAGTATCCGGGACACCAATGGCTACACCTTC.

The rearrangement uses TRBV15 and TRBJ2-3, with TRBD2 identical over 11 bases. V lost 6 bases, J lost 2 bases, and 4 bases stayed unmatched. The CDR3 is 15 amino acids. Germline-derived CDR1 and CDR2 are LNHNV and YYDKDF (reference sequence). The CDR3 sequence: CATRVAGGVTDTQYF. The CDR3 DNA reads TGTGCCACCAGGGTAGCGGGGGGGGTCACAGATACGCAGTATTTT.

A word on this clone: At one end the junction does not follow the germline gene, possibly because of a read error. The chain joins TRBV10-3 to TRBJ2-2, with TRBD2 identical over 7 bases. The CDR3 sequence is 15 residues long. Germline V gene data show CDR1 as ENHRY and CDR2 as SYGVKD. The CDR3 DNA is TGTGCCATCAACCGAGCGGGGCAAAACATCGGGGAGCTGTTTTTT. The encoded protein is CAINRAGQNIGELFF.

The chain couples TRBV11-2 to TRBJ2-7, with no clear D. Germline loops: CDR1 SGHAT, CDR2 FQNNGV. The ends were cut back, 5 bases at V and 0 bases at J, with 5 bases in the middle. This CDR3 spans 12 amino acids. Here the CDR3 reads CASSQNSYEQYF. The CDR3 DNA reads as TGTGCCAGCAGCCAGAACTCCTACGAGCAGTACTTC.

This sequence joins TRBV7-3 and TRBJ1-3; no definite D call. CDR1 and CDR2 (germline): SGHTA, FQGTGA. The V and J ends lost 4 bases and 0 bases respectively, with 13 bases between them. The length of the CDR3 is 16 residues. The CDR3 loop is CASSSPDGGSGNTIYF. Here the CDR3 DNA reads TGTGCCAGCAGCTCCCCCGACGGAGGCTCTGGAAACACCATATATTTT. Full variable domain (missing parts from reference TRBV7-3 and TRBJ1-3): GAGVSQTPSNKVTEKGKYVELRCDPISGHTALYWYRQSLGQGPEFLIYFQGTGAADDSGLPNDRFFAVRPEGSVSTLKIQRTERGDSAVYLCASSSPDGGSGNTIYFGEGSWLTVV.

This rearrangement joins TRBV5-1 to TRBJ2-5, with 11 bases matching TRBD1. Germline V CDR1 and CDR2: SGHRS, YFSETQ. V trimming: 5 bases; J trimming: 4 bases; junction bases outside the gene matches: 10. The length of the CDR3 is 16 residues. CDR3 amino acids: CASSPSGQGARETQYF. As DNA, the CDR3 is TGCGCCAGCAGTCCATCCGGACAGGGGGCTAGAGAGACCCAGTACTTC.

The chain joins TRBV4-1 to TRBJ1-5, with D uncertain. Looked up from germline, CDR1 is MGHRA and CDR2 is YSYEKL. Trimming left V 0 bases short and J 6 bases short, with 12 bases between. This CDR3 spans 15 amino acids. This CDR3 is CASSQEGIRGQPQHF. For the CDR3, the DNA is TGCGCCAGCAGCCAAGAGGGGATACGGGGTCAGCCCCAGCATTTT.

The V call is TRBV19, the J call TRBJ1-5; weak D call: TRBD1 (5 bases). CDR1 and CDR2 from the germline V gene are LNHDA and SQIVND (reference sequence). The CDR3 runs 16 residues. Trimming cost V 0 bases and J 3 bases, with 12 bases left between them. CDR3 in DNA: TGTGCCAGTAGTATAGATGGGAGGGGAAACAATCAGCCCCAGCATTTT. Protein product: CASSIDGRGNNQPQHF.

The rearrangement uses TRBV5-6 and TRBJ1-1; TRBD1 matches at 8 bases. This CDR3 has 16 amino acids. From germline, CDR1 is SGHDT and CDR2 YYEEEE. V dropped 4 bases and J dropped 1; count of bases not matched to a gene: 9. CDR3 nucleotides: TGTGCCAGCAGCCCAGTGACAGGGGCGGGGAACACTGAAGCTTTCTTT. It is translated as CASSPVTGAGNTEAFF.

J is TRBJ1-2 and V is TRBV7-8, with 7 bases aligning to TRBD1. CDR1 is SGHVS, CDR2 FQNEAQ, per germline. Trimming cost V 2 bases and J 2 bases; bases outside gene matches: 5. This CDR3 contains 15 residues. The CDR3 DNA sequence: TGTGCCAGCAGCTTAACCGAGGGGGCGAACTATGGCTACACCTTC. Its translation is CASSLTEGANYGYTF.

The V and J genes are TRBV20-1 and TRBJ1-2; TRBD1 is a possible D gene (6 bases). V was clipped by 6 bases and J by 8 bases, with 13 bases between them. The germline V gene has CDR1 DFQATT and CDR2 SNEGSKA (reference sequence). The CDR3 is made up of 11 amino acids. The CDR3 DNA reads TGCAGTGCCCCCTCAGGGGCGGGCTACACCTTC. It yields the protein CSAPSGAGYTF.

The V call is TRBV27, the J call TRBJ1-5; 8 bases are a match to TRBD1. The CDR3 has 13 residues. The V gene's germline CDR1 is MNHEY and CDR2 SMNVEV (reference sequence). V gave up 6 bases and J gave up 9 bases; unmatched junction bases: 7. The CDR3 nucleotides are TGTGCCAGCAGACGCGGACAGGGTGGGCCCCAGCATTTT. Protein: CASRRGQGGPQHF.